This TCR beta chain stems from a study of OX40 agonist ivuxolimab in advanced cancers. Study as a whole: Cohort: 82.7% men, mean age approximately 64, aged roughly 23 to 79. Regarding the study as a whole: Some patients who did not respond also had low normalized T-cell clonal expansion. What antigens the expanded peripheral T cells recognized was never established. Expanded clones were, on average, more numerous in CD8+ T cells than in CD4+.

This clone was seen once. Its specificity is not known. Between the trimmed V and J ends, which lost 2 bases and 4 bases, there was a span of 15 bases. The CDR3 runs to 16 residues. The germline CDR1 and CDR2 sequences are SGHTA and FQGNSA. Clones were sequenced by immunoSEQ multiplex PCR, and TCRdb holds only the in-frame ones, with some missing. The top ten clones hold 6% to 8% of a sample with around 70,000 clones, around 84% of them seen once. The receptor comes from an adult with an advanced solid tumor such as melanoma, head and neck, liver or kidney cancer. This material consisted of CD4+ or CD8+ T cells sorted from blood, taken in a trial of the OX40 agonist ivuxolimab. The chain is built from TRBV7-2 and TRBJ1-5; tentative D call: TRBD1 (6 bases). The CDR3 protein is CASSLLRAQGNQPQHF. The CDR3 DNA reads TGTGCCAGCAGCTTATTACGCGCACAGGGTAATCAGCCCCAGCATTTT.